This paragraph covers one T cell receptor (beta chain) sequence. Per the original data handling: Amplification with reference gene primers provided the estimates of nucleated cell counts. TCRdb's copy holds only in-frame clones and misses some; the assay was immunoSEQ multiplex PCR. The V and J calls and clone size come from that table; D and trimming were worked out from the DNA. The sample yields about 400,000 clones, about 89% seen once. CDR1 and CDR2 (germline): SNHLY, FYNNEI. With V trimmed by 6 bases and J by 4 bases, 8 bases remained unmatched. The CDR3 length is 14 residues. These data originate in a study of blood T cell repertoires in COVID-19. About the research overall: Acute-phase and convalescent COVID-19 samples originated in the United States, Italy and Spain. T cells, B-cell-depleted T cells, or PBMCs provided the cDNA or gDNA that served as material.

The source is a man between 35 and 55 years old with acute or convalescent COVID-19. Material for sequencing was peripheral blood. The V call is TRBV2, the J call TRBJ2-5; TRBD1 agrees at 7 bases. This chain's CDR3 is CASSRGQPPETQYF. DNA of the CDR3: TGTGCCAGCAGCAGGGGACAGCCCCCAGAGACCCAGTACTTC.